This TCR beta chain was captured by sequencing in a study of T cell responses to AZD1222 COVID-19 vaccine. Notes on the study in general: Baseline serostatus was positive in only five to seven AZD1222 recipients. Repertoire sampling happened only post peak T cell response.

Using immunoSEQ multiplex PCR, the repertoire was profiled, and TCRdb retains in-frame clones only, with some absent. The sample has roughly 110,000 clones, about 90% seen once; the top ten hold about 6.8%. Worth noting for this clone: Its target is unknown.

Per germline, CDR1 SGHNT and CDR2 YYREEE (reference sequence). CDR3 length: 13 amino acids. The V gene lost 0 bases and the J gene lost 4 bases, with 7 bases spanning the gap. The TCR was taken from an adult who received the AZD1222 COVID-19 vaccine. This chain links TRBV5-4 with TRBJ1-2; D remains unclear. The sequencing used peripheral blood, collected 28 days after the second AZD1222 dose. The CDR3 region is CASSLDWGYGYTF. The CDR3 DNA sequence: TGTGCCAGCAGCTTGGATTGGGGCTATGGCTACACCTTC.